This T cell receptor (beta chain) originates from a study of blood T cell repertoires in COVID-19. The assay was immunoSEQ multiplex PCR, and TCRdb's table has in-frame clones only and misses some. Counted here are around 380,000 clones, 80% to 90% occurring once; the ten biggest clones make up approximately 1.2%. CDR3 size: 13 residues. Germline V gene data show CDR1 as LNHDA and CDR2 as SQIVND (reference sequence). J was trimmed by 7 bases and V by 5 bases; bases with no gene match: 7. Recovered Cohort 3 donors showed two negative PCRs, clearance, or symptom resolution. This TCR was sampled from a man in his thirties or forties who had recovered from COVID-19. The chain uses TRBV19 and TRBJ2-7, with 8 bases lining up with TRBD1. Material: PBMCs or T cells enriched from blood (not recorded which). The CDR3 loop is CASSFDRGREQYF. The DNA of the CDR3 is TGTGCCAGTAGTTTTGACAGGGGAAGGGAGCAGTACTTC.